This TCR beta chain was recovered during a study of blood T cell repertoires in COVID-19. How the authors handled the data: Estimated nucleated cell counts came from reference gene primer amplification. Some clones are missing from TCRdb's copy, which holds only in-frame ones; the method was immunoSEQ multiplex PCR. From that table come the V and J calls and clone size; the DNA was used to work out D and trimming. The top ten hold 9.5% to 10% of the sample, which has around 100,000 clones, almost 85% seen once. Looked up from germline, CDR1 is KGHSH and CDR2 is LQKENI. The J segment lost 2 bases and the V segment lost 3 bases, leaving 6 bases of the junction unmatched. There are 15 residues in the CDR3. This clone appeared once.

The chain uses TRBV18 and TRBJ2-5; 7 bases are shared with TRBD1. This receptor was taken from a man between 35 and 55 years old with active or convalescent COVID-19. The sequencing sample was made of peripheral blood. The CDR3 protein is CASSPWGQPQETQYF. For the CDR3, the DNA is TGTGCCAGCTCACCGTGGGGACAGCCACAAGAGACCCAGTACTTC. Full variable domain (remainder filled in from reference TRBV18 and TRBJ2-5): NAGVMQNPRHLVRRRGQEARLRCSPMKGHSHVYWYRQLPEEGLKFMVYLQKENIIDESGMPKERFSAEFPKEGPSILRIQQVVRGDSAAYFCASSPWGQPQETQYFGPGTRLLVL.